Presented here are 18 T cell receptor beta chains from one specimen sequenced in a study of a mutant IDH1 vaccine in newly diagnosed glioma. No antigens are known for them. Time point reported: week 11, during vaccination. Doses of 300 ug of mutant IDH1 20-mer peptide were given with topical imiquimod. The data were produced by immunoSEQ multiplex PCR, yet TCRdb's version contains in-frame clones alone and is incomplete. The repertoire holds roughly 110,000 clones, with 85% to 90% as singletons. The sample here was PBMCs, taken from a glioma patient whose treatment included an IDH1 peptide vaccine. These receptors originate from a woman between 50 and 59 years old with glioma.

The chain uses TRBV2 and TRBJ1-5; TRBD1 is a possible D gene (5 bases). V gave up 4 bases and J gave up 7 bases, with 8 bases separating them. This CDR3 contains 12 residues. Germline-derived CDR1 and CDR2 are SNHLY and FYNNEI. The CDR3 here is CASSGWGQPQHF. CDR3 DNA sequence: TGTGCCAGCAGTGGGTGGGGGCAGCCCCAGCATTTT.

This clone came up once. The chain carries TRBV18 and TRBJ2-7; D perhaps matches TRBD2 (6 bases). V lost 2 bases to trimming and J lost 3 bases, with 17 bases between them. The CDR3 length is 16 residues. Germline values: CDR1 KGHSH, CDR2 LQKENI. Here the CDR3 reads CASSPAVRERRYEQYF. The CDR3 DNA reads TGTGCCAGCTCACCAGCAGTACGGGAGAGACGCTACGAGCAGTACTTC.

The CDR3 sequence is CASSQREVTDTQYF. CDR3 nucleotides: TGTGCCAGCAGTCAGCGGGAGGTGACAGATACGCAGTATTTT. This chain connects TRBV2 to TRBJ2-3, with 9 bases lining up with TRBD2. V shed 5 bases and J 3 bases; nucleotides not matched to a gene: 3. The germline gives CDR1 SNHLY, CDR2 FYNNEI. The CDR3 contains 14 residues.

The J gene is TRBJ1-6, the V gene TRBV6-5; D remains ambiguous. Trimming removed 0 bases at V and 3 bases at J, with 9 bases between. CDR3 length: 16 amino acids. Germline V CDR1 and CDR2: MNHEY, SVGAGI. CDR3 nucleotide sequence: TGTGCCAGCAGTTACTCGACAAGCCTCTATAATTCACCCCTCCACTTT. Its translation is CASSYSTSLYNSPLHF.

The chain couples TRBV15 to TRBJ1-1, with 8 nucleotides matching TRBD1. The CDR3 length is 16 residues. Per the germline V gene, CDR1 is LNHNV and CDR2 is YYDKDF (reference sequence). V dropped 3 bases and J dropped 4; count of bases not matched to a gene: 10. The CDR3: CATSRDPTGGGTEAFF. In DNA, the CDR3 is TGTGCCACCAGCAGGGACCCTACAGGGGGAGGCACTGAAGCTTTCTTT.

This rearrangement joins TRBV6-1 to TRBJ1-1; D gene unclear. The CDR3 sequence is 14 residues long. From germline, CDR1 is MNHNS and CDR2 SASEGT. Trimming removed 2 bases from V and 0 bases from J, with 7 bases in between. CDR3 in amino acids: CASSEMSVNTEAFF. The CDR3 nucleotides read TGTGCCAGCAGTGAAATGTCGGTGAACACTGAAGCTTTCTTT.

This clone was seen a single time. The chain links TRBV6-5 to TRBJ1-6; D not certain. The germline gives CDR1 MNHEY, CDR2 SVGAGI. V lost 5 bases and J lost 10, with 12 bases in between. This CDR3 region has 13 residues. The CDR3 nucleotides read TGTGCCAGCAGTCTCCGGCGGGTGTCACCCCTCCACTTT. This sequence encodes CASSLRRVSPLHF.

This clone was seen a single time. J is TRBJ2-7 and V is TRBV27; TRBD2 matches at 7 bases. The CDR3 is 15 amino acids. Trimming cost V 6 bases and J 2 bases; bases outside gene matches: 10. Germline V CDR1 and CDR2: MNHEY, SMNVEV (reference sequence). The CDR3 DNA follows: TGTGCCAGCAGCCGAAGCGGGAAATCCCCCTACGAGCAGTACTTC. Its protein product is CASSRSGKSPYEQYF.

The chain carries TRBV5-4 and TRBJ1-2; the D is unclear. Germline V CDR1 and CDR2: SGHNT, YYREEE (reference sequence). This CDR3 contains 13 residues. Trimming shortened V by 2 bases and J by 0 bases, and 5 bases separated the two germline ends. CDR3 sequence: CASSLQSNYGYTF. Written as DNA, the CDR3 is TGTGCCAGCAGCTTACAGTCTAACTATGGCTACACCTTC.

V usage is TRBV28 and J usage is TRBJ2-1; 9 nucleotides match TRBD2. J lost 5 bases, V lost 5 bases, and 10 bases had no gene match. CDR1 is MDHEN and CDR2 is SYDVKM in the germline V gene. This CDR3 region has 16 residues. The CDR3 is CASSMTGGRAHNEQFF. CDR3 nucleotides: TGTGCCAGCAGTATGACTGGCGGGAGGGCCCACAATGAGCAGTTCTTC.

This sequence joins TRBV30 and TRBJ2-7, with TRBD2 matching over 8 bases. Looked up from germline, CDR1 is GTSNPN and CDR2 is SVGIG (reference sequence). The CDR3 has 16 residues. The V gene end was trimmed by 0 bases and the J gene end by 3 bases; junction bases not matched to a gene: 10. Here the CDR3 DNA reads TGTGCCTGGAGTGTACTGAGAGTAGCGGGGCTCTACGAGCAGTACTTC. It is translated as CAWSVLRVAGLYEQYF.

This rearrangement joins TRBV5-1 to TRBJ1-1; 8 nucleotides match TRBD1. V shed 4 bases, J shed 5 bases, and the junction held 10 bases outside the gene matches. Germline V gene data show CDR1 as SGHRS and CDR2 as YFSETQ. The CDR3 has 15 amino acids. CDR3 residues: CASSSKQGGSTEAFF. CDR3 DNA sequence: TGCGCCAGCAGCAGTAAACAGGGGGGTAGTACTGAAGCTTTCTTT.

The chain combines TRBV14 with TRBJ2-7; the D gene could be TRBD1 or TRBD2 (5 bases each). The CDR3 has 14 amino acids. The germline gives CDR1 SGHDN, CDR2 FVKESK. V lost 5 bases to trimming and J lost 3 bases, with 14 bases between them. DNA for the CDR3: TGTGCCAGCAGCTTACTAGGGGCCGGCTACGAGCAGTACTTC. It translates to CASSLLGAGYEQYF.

The CDR3 coding sequence is TGTGCCAGCAGTCCACCCGGGGATGAGCAGTTCTTC. The encoded protein is CASSPPGDEQFF. This chain joins TRBV11-2 and TRBJ2-1; TRBD2 is a possible D gene (5 bases). The V and J ends lost 6 bases and 8 bases respectively, with 11 bases between them. CDR1 and CDR2 (germline): SGHAT, FQNNGV. The CDR3 totals 12 residues.

About this clone itself: The junction shows a germline mismatch at one end, possibly a read error. J is TRBJ1-4 and V is TRBV19, with D hard to call. The CDR3 loop spans 14 amino acids. In germline, CDR1 is LNHDA, CDR2 SQIVND (reference sequence). The CDR3 DNA reads as TGTGCCAGTAGTTTAGACGGTGGTGGTGAAAAACTGTTTTTT. It encodes CASSLDGGGEKLFF.

In this sample, this clone turned up once. The V gene is TRBV28, the J gene TRBJ2-1; D is perhaps TRBD1 or TRBD2 (6 bases each). The CDR3 extends over 15 amino acids. Trimming removed 2 bases from V and 10 bases from J, with 18 bases in between. Germline V gives CDR1 MDHEN, CDR2 SYDVKM. Here the CDR3 DNA reads TGTGCCAGCAGTTTAGGCCCGGGGGCTGCCGGGGAGCAGTTCTTC. Translation: CASSLGPGAAGEQFF.

The CDR3 is CSVEAPGLVFYNEQFF. As DNA, the CDR3 is TGCAGCGTTGAAGCCCCGGGACTAGTTTTCTACAATGAGCAGTTCTTC. This chain links TRBV29-1 with TRBJ2-1, with 8 bases lining up with TRBD2. The CDR3 sequence is 16 residues long. Germline trimming cut 1 base from V and 3 bases from J; bases unmatched to any gene: 8. The germline CDR1 and CDR2 sequences are SQVTM and ANQGSEA.

The chain is built from TRBV4-1 and TRBJ2-7; D might be TRBD2 (5 bases). This CDR3 comprises 13 residues. Germline V gene sequence: CDR1 MGHRA, CDR2 YSYEKL. V gave up 3 bases and J gave up 6 bases, with 12 bases separating them. Here the CDR3 DNA reads TGCGCCAGCAGCCATCCCCTTGAGGGCGAGCAGTACTTC. This sequence encodes CASSHPLEGEQYF.